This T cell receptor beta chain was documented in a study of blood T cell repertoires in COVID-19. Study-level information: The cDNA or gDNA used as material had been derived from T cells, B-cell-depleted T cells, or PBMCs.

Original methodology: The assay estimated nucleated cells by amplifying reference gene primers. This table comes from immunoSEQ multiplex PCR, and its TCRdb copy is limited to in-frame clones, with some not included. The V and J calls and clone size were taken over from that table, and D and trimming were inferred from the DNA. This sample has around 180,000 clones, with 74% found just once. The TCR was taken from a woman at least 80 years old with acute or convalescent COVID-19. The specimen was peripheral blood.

The DNA of the CDR3 is TGTGCCAGCTCACCGGACAGTCAGCAGCCCCAGCATTTT. Encoded protein: CASSPDSQQPQHF. This chain connects TRBV18 to TRBJ1-5, with D perhaps matching TRBD1 (6 bases). Germline assignment: CDR1 KGHSH and CDR2 LQKENI. The CDR3 loop spans 13 amino acids. Trimming removed 3 bases at V and 7 bases at J, with 10 bases between.